This T cell receptor beta chain appears in the sequencing data of a study of blood T cell repertoires in COVID-19. Overall study context: Sites across the United States, Italy and Spain contributed samples from acute and convalescent COVID-19. PBMCs, B-cell-depleted T cells, or T cells were the source of the cDNA or gDNA that made up the material.

Participants' reported clinical history set cohort assignment. Within 2 weeks of study entry, exposed participants had contacted a PCR-confirmed or clinician-diagnosed COVID-19 case. The CDR3 has 14 residues. The germline CDR1 and CDR2 sequences are SGDLS and YYNGEE. V lost 0 bases and J 0 bases, leaving 5 bases between the germline ends. Sequenced by immunoSEQ multiplex PCR; TCRdb stores in-frame clones only, minus some. The repertoire holds roughly 200,000 clones, with approximately 86% as singletons. The sequence was collected from a woman aged 25 to 39 who had been exposed to COVID-19. Sequenced sample: PBMCs or T cells enriched from blood (not recorded which). This chain links TRBV9 with TRBJ2-3, with D hard to call. In nucleotides, the CDR3 is TGTGCCAGCAGCGTAGCCGTTAGCACAGATACGCAGTATTTT. Amino acid sequence: CASSVAVSTDTQYF.